Here is one TCR beta chain with its context. Clones were read by immunoSEQ multiplex PCR, and TCRdb kept only the in-frame ones, dropping some. The profile shows fewer than 400,000 clones, around four fifths of them singletons. The CDR3 covers 16 residues. Germline-derived CDR1 and CDR2 are MNHEY and SVGEGT. Trimming removed 2 bases from V and 7 bases from J; junction bases left unmatched: 5. This sample was included in a study of blood T cell repertoires in COVID-19. Study-wide context: PBMCs, B-cell-depleted T cells, or T cells provided the cDNA or gDNA that made up the material.

The receptor's source is a man aged 30-40 years with active or convalescent COVID-19. J is TRBJ2-1 and V is TRBV6-2 or TRBV6-3, with TRBD2 matching over 13 bases. The specimen sequenced was peripheral blood. The CDR3 spells CASSYLGLAGANEQFF. DNA of the CDR3: TGTGCCAGCAGTTACCTAGGACTAGCGGGGGCGAATGAGCAGTTCTTC.